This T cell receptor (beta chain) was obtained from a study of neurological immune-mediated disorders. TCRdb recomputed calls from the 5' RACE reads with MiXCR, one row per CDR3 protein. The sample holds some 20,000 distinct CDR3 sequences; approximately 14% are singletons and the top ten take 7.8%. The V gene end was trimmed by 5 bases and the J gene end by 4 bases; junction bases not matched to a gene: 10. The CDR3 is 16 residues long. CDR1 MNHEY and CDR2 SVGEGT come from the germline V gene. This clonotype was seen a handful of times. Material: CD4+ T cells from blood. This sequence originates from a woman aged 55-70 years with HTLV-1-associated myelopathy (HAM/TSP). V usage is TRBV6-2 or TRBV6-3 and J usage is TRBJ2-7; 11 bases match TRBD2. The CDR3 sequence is CASSLTPSGGPYEQYF. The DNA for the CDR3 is TGTGCCAGCAGTCTTACCCCTAGCGGGGGGCCGTACGAGCAGTACTTC.